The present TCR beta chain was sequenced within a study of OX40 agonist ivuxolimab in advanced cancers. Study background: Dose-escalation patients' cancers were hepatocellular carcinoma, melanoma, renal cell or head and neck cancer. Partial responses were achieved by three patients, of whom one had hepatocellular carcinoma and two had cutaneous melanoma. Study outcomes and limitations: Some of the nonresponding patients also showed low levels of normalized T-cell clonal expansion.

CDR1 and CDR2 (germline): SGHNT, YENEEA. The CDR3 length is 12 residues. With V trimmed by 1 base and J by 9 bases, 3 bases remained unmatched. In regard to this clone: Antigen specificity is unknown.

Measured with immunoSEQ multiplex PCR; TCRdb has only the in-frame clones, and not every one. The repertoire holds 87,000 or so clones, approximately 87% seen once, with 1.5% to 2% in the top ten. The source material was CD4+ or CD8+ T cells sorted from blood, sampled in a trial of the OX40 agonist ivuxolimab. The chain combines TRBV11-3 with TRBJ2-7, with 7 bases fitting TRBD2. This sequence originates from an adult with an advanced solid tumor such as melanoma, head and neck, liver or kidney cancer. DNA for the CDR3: TGTGCCAGCAGCTTAGGGGAGGGGCGGCAGTACTTC. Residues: CASSLGEGRQYF.